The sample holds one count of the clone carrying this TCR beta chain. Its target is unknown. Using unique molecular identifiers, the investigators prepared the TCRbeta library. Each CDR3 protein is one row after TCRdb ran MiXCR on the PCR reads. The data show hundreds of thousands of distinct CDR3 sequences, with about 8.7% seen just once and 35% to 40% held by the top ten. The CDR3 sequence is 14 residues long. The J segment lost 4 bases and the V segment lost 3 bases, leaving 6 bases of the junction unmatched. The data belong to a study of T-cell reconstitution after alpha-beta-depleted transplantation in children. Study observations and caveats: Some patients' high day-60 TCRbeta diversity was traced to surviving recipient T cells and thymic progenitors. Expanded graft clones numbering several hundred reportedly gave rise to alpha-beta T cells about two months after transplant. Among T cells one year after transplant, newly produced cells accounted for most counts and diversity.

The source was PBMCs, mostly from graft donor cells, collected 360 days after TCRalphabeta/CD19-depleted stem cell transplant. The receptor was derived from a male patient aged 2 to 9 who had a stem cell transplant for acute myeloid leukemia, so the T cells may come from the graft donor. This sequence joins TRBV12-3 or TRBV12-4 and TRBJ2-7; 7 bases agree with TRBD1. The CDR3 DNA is TGTGCCAGCAGTTTGGGGGACAGAGTTTACGAGCAGTACTTC. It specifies CASSLGDRVYEQYF.